The present T cell receptor beta chain was sequenced within a study of beta chain features in type 1 diabetes. The CDR3 is 15 amino acids. The germline V gene has CDR1 MNHNY and CDR2 SVGAGI (reference sequence). With 4 bases clipped from V and 3 bases from J, the junction kept 6 bases outside the gene matches. A few counts support this clone. Expressed TCRB transcripts got sequenced, as all isolated RNA was reverse transcribed. Clones were sequenced by immunoSEQ multiplex PCR, and TCRdb holds only the in-frame ones, with some missing. Of about 470,000 clones listed, roughly 31% are singletons. This chain connects TRBV6-6 to TRBJ2-7, with 10 bases lining up with TRBD1. The sequenced sample consisted of naive CD4+ T cells from blood. This clonotype originated in a man aged 18 to 30 in good health. The chain's CDR3 is CASSFPGQGNYEQYF. CDR3 DNA sequence: TGTGCCAGCAGTTTCCCGGGACAGGGGAACTACGAGCAGTACTTC.